Listed below are T cell receptor beta chains from one sample, sequenced in a study of blood T cell repertoires in COVID-19. Measured with immunoSEQ multiplex PCR; TCRdb has only the in-frame clones, and not every one. The data contain roughly 110,000 clones, more than 80% of them seen just once; the ten biggest clones take up 4.9%. The sample was peripheral blood. The origin of the receptors is a man aged 35 to 55 with active or convalescent COVID-19. Both conserved end residues are trimmed from each CDR3.

V: TRBV19; length: 8; CDR3: ATAGSEAF
V: TRBV7-3; length: 13; CDR3: ASSLSTGMNTEAF
V: TRBV19; length: 13; CDR3: ASSIGGNGNEKLF
V: TRBV12-3/TRBV12-4; length: 10; CDR3: ASSLEPPEQY
V: TRBV7-9; length: 12; CDR3: ASSLQGDSYEQY
V: TRBV7-2; length: 12; CDR3: ASSPFMGGAEQY
V: TRBV19; length: 12; CDR3: ASTLGQPGSPQH
V: TRBV5-1; length: 13; CDR3: ASSLDRGRGNTIY
V: TRBV19; length: 15; CDR3: ASSPLPTGFGFQPQH
V: TRBV7-9; length: 8; CDR3: ASGLNEQF
V: TRBV7-2; length: 14; CDR3: ASSPRRVVDKNIQY
V: TRBV3-1/TRBV3-2; length: 15; CDR3: ASSPGLAGYNTYEQY
V: TRBV11-2; length: 13; CDR3: ASSLLVGGNQPQH
V: TRBV28; length: 15; CDR3: ASSLWSVGGSNQPQH
V: TRBV7-9; length: 12; CDR3: ASSSGQGNSPLH
V: TRBV29-1; length: 14; CDR3: SVARDTDSGANVLT
V: TRBV10-3; length: 11; CDR3: AISAGQGQPQH
V: TRBV7-2; length: 11; CDR3: ASRTGPGNTIY
V: TRBV9; length: 16; CDR3: ASSVGQGRSGRKGEQF
V: TRBV20-1; length: 9; CDR3: SARDYPEQY
V: TRBV7-9; length: 13; CDR3: ASSFIMGGNQPQH
V: TRBV28; length: 10; CDR3: ASSFQAGEQY
V: TRBV18; length: 13; CDR3: ASSSQGQGANVLT
V: TRBV7-2; length: 13; CDR3: ASSLLGEGPGTQY